The following is a TCR beta chain sequence with its context. Its antigen is unknown. Germline V gene data show CDR1 as GTSNPN and CDR2 as SVGIG (reference sequence). V dropped 5 bases and J dropped 4 bases, with 14 bases sitting between them. The CDR3 consists of 13 residues. These data belong to a study of cytotoxic CD8 clonotypes in ibrutinib-treated CLL. The wider study: For this cohort, patients were about a dozen relapsed/refractory and over 14 treatment-naive, while 17 were IGHV unmutated. Regarding the study as a whole: Clonality was higher at baseline than in age-matched healthy donors and tracked circulating CD8+ T-cell counts.

Sequenced by immunoSEQ multiplex PCR; TCRdb stores in-frame clones only, minus some. This table has about 120,000 clones, 45% to 65% appearing once. The rearrangement uses TRBV30 and TRBJ1-1; possible D gene TRBD1, 5 bases. This sequence was found in a human donor with chronic lymphocytic leukemia. Sequenced here: PBMCs, sampled after 24 months of ibrutinib treatment. CDR3 sequence reads: CAWGQGEGTEAFF. As DNA, the CDR3 is TGTGCCTGGGGGCAGGGAGAGGGCACTGAAGCTTTCTTT.